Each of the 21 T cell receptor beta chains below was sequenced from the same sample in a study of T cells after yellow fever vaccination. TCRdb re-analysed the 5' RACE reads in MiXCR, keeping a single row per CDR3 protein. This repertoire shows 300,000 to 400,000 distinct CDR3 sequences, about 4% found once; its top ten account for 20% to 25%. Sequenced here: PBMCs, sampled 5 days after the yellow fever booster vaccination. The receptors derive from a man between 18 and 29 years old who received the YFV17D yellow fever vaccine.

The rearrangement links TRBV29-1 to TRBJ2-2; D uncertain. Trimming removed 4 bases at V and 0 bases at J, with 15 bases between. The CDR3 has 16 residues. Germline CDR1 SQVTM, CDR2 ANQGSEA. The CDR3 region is CSVAVLQGTNTGELFF. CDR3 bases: TGCAGCGTTGCCGTCCTACAAGGGACGAACACCGGGGAGCTGTTTTTT.

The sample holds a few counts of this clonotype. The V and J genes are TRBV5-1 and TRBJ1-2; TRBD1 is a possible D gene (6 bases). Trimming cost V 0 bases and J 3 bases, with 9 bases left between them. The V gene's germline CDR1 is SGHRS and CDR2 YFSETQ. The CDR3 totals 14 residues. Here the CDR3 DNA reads TGCGCCAGCAGCTTGGTAAGGACAGACTATGGCTACACCTTC. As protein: CASSLVRTDYGYTF.

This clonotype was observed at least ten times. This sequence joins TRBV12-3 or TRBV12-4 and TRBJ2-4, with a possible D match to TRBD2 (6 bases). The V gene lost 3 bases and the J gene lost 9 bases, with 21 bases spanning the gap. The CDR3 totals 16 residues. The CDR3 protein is CASSFEGLGGGSIQYF. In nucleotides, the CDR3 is TGTGCCAGCAGTTTTGAGGGTCTAGGAGGAGGGAGCATTCAGTACTTC.

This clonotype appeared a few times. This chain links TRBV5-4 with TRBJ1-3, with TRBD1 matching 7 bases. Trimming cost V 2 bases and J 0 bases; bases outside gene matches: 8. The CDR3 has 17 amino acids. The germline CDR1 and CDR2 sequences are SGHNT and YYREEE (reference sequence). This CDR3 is CASSFPHRQGSGNTIYF. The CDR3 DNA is TGTGCCAGCAGCTTCCCCCACCGACAGGGCTCTGGAAACACCATATATTTT.

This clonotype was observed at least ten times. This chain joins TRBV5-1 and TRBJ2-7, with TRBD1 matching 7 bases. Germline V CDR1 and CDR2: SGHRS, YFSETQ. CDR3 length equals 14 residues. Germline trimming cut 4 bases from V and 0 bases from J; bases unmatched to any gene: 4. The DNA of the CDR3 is TGCGCCAGCAGCCCCGGGACAGACTCCTACGAGCAGTACTTC. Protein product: CASSPGTDSYEQYF.

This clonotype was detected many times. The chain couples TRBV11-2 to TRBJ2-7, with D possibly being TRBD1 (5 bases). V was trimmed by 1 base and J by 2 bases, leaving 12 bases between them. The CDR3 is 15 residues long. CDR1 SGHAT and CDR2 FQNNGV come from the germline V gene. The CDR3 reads CASSLGTIGTYEQYF. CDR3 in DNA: TGTGCCAGCAGCTTAGGGACAATTGGGACCTACGAGCAGTACTTC.

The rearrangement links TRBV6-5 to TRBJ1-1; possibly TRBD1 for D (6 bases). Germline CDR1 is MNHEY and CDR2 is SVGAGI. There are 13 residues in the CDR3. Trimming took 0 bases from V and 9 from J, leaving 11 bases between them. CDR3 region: CASSYSPDRQAFF. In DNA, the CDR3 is TGTGCCAGCAGTTACTCGCCAGACAGGCAAGCTTTCTTT.

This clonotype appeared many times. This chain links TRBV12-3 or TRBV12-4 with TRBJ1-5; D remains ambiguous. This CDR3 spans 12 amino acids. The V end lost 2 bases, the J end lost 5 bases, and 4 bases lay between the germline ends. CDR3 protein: CASSLSDQPQHF. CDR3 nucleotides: TGTGCCAGCAGTTTAAGTGATCAGCCCCAGCATTTT.

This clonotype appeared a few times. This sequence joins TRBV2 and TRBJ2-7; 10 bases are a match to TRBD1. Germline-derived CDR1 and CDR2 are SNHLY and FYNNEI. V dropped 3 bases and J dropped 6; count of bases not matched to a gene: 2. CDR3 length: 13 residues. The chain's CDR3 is CASSDGQGVEQYF. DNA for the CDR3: TGTGCCAGCAGTGATGGACAGGGGGTCGAGCAGTACTTC.

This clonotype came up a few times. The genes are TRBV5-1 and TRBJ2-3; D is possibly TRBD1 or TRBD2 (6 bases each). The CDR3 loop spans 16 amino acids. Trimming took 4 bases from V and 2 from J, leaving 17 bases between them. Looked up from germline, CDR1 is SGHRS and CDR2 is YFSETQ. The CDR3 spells CASSGGWTALTDTQYF. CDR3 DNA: TGCGCCAGCAGCGGGGGGTGGACAGCTCTCACAGATACGCAGTATTTT.

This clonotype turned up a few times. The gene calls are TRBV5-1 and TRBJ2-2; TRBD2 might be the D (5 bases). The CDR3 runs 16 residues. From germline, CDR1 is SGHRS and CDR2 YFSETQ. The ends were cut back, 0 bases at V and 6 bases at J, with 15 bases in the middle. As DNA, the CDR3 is TGCGCCAGCAGCTTGGGAACTCCCTCCGGGGCCGGGGAGCTGTTTTTT. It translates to CASSLGTPSGAGELFF. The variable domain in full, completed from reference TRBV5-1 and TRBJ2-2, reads KAGVTQTPRYLIKTRGQQVTLSCSPISGHRSVSWYQQTPGQGLQFLFEYFSETQRNKGNFPGRFSGRQFSNSRSEMNVSTLELGDSALYLCASSLGTPSGAGELFFGEGSRLTVL.

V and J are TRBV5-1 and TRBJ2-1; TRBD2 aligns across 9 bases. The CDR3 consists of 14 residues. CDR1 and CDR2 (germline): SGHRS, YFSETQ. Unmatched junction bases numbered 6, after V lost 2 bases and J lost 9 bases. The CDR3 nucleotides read TGCGCCAGCAGCTTCGGCGGGGGGGCGAGTGAGCAGTTCTTC. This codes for CASSFGGGASEQFF. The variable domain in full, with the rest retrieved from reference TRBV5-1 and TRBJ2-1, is KAGVTQTPRYLIKTRGQQVTLSCSPISGHRSVSWYQQTPGQGLQFLFEYFSETQRNKGNFPGRFSGRQFSNSRSEMNVSTLELGDSALYLCASSFGGGASEQFFGPGTRLTVL.

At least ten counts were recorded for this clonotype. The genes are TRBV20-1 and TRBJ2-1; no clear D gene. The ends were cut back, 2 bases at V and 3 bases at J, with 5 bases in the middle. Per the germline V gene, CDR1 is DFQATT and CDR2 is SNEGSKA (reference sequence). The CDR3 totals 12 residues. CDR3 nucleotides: TGCAGTGCTAGATATGGCTACAATGAGCAGTTCTTC. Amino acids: CSARYGYNEQFF.

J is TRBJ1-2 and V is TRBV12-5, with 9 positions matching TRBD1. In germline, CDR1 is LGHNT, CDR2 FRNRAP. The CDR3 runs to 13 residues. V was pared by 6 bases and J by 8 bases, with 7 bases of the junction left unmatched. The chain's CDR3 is CASGSGTGWGYTF. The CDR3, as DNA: TGTGCTAGTGGATCCGGGACAGGGTGGGGCTACACCTTC.

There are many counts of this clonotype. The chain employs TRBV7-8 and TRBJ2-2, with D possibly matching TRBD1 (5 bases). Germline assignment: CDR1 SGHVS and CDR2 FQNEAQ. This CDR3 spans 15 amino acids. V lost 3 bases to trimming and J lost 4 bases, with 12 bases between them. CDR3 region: CASSFNVQGTGELFF. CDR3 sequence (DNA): TGTGCCAGCAGCTTTAACGTCCAGGGCACCGGGGAGCTGTTTTTT.

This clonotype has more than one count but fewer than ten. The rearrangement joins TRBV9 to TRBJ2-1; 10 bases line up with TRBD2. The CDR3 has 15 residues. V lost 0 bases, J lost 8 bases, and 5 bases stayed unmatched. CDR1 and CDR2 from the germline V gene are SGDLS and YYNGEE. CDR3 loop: CASSVVSGGFHEQFF. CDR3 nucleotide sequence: TGTGCCAGCAGCGTAGTTAGCGGGGGGTTCCATGAGCAGTTCTTC. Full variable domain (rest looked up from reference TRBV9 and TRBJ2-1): DSGVTQTPKHLITATGQRVTLRCSPRSGDLSVYWYQQSLDQGLQFLIQYYNGEERAKGNILERFSAQQFPDLHSELNLSSLELGDSALYFCASSVVSGGFHEQFFGPGTRLTVL.

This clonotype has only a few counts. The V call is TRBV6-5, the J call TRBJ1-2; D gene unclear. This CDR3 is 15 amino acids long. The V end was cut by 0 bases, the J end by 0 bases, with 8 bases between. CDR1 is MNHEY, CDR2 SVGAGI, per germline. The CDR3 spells CASSYSSLSNYGYTF. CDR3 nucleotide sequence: TGTGCCAGCAGTTACTCGTCTCTGTCTAACTATGGCTACACCTTC.

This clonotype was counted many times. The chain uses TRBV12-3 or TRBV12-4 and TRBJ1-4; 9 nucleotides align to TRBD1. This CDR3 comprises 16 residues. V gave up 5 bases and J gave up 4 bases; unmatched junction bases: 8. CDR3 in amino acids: CASSTGGFRSNEKLFF. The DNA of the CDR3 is TGTGCCAGCAGTACAGGGGGCTTTCGGAGTAATGAAAAACTGTTTTTT.

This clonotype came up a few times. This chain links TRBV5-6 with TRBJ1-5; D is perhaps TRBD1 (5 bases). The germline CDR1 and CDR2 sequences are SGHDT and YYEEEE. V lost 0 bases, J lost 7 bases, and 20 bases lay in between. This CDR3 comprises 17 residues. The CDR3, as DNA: TGTGCCAGCAGCTTGGGATCGGGCAGGGACCCCGGACAGCCCCAGCATTTT. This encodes CASSLGSGRDPGQPQHF. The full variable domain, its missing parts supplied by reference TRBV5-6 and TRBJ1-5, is DAGVTQSPTHLIKTRGQQVTLRCSPKSGHDTVSWYQQALGQGPQFIFQYYEEEERQRGNFPDRFSGHQFPNYSSELNVNALLLGDSALYLCASSLGSGRDPGQPQHFGDGTRLSIL.

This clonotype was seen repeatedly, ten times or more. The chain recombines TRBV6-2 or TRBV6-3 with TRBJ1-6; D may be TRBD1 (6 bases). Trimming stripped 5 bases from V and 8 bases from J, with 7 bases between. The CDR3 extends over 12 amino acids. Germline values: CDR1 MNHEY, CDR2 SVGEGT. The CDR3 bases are TGTGCCAGCAGTCGACAGGATTCACCCCTCCACTTT. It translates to CASSRQDSPLHF.

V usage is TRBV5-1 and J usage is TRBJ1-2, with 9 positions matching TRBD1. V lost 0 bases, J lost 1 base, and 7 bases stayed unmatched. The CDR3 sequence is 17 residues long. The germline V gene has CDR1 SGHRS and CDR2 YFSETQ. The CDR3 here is CASSLVQGAAVNYGYTF. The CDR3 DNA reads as TGCGCCAGCAGCTTGGTACAGGGGGCTGCAGTTAACTATGGCTACACCTTC.